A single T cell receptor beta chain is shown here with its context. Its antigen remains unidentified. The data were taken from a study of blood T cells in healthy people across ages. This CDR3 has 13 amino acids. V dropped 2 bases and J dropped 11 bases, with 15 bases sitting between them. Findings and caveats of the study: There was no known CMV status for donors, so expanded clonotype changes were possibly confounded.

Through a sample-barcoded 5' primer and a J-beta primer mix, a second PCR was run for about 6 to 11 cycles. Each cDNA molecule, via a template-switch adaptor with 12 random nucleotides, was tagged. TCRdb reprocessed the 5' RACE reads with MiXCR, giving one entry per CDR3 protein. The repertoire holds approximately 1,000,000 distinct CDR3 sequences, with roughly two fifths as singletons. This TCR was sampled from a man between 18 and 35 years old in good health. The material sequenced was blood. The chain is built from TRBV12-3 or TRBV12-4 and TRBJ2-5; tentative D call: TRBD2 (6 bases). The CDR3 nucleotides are TGTGCCAGCAGTTTAAATCTCCGGGAGAAGCAGTACTTC. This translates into CASSLNLREKQYF.